These T cell receptor beta chains were read from a single sample in a study of early T cells in non-severe SARS-CoV-2 infection. MiXCR, run by TCRdb on the 5' RACE reads, gives a single entry per CDR3 protein. The data contain some 60,000 distinct CDR3 sequences, roughly a tenth of them singletons. The sequenced material came from whole blood. Every receptor here comes from an adult who was a healthcare worker with PCR-confirmed SARS-CoV-2 infection or an uninfected control (not recorded which). Each CDR3 is given with its conserved first and last residue. Fields, in order: J gene, D gene, V gene, clone size, CDR3 protein, CDR3 DNA. A D gene is named only where the DNA matches it firmly. Some rows have no size entry. The others give once, few or many, or a class for an expanded clone.

j_gene: TRBJ1-1; d_gene: -; v_gene: TRBV20-1; abundance: -; CDR3aa: CSARPRPYTEAFF; CDR3nt: TGCAGTGCTAGACCCCGACCGTACACTGAAGCTTTCTTT
j_gene: TRBJ2-7; d_gene: TRBD2; v_gene: TRBV12-5; abundance: -; CDR3aa: CASGLVSFPFLAGVTEQYF; CDR3nt: TGTGCTAGTGGTTTGGTTTCCTTCCCGTTTCTAGCGGGAGTTACCGAGCAGTACTTC
j_gene: TRBJ2-3; d_gene: -; v_gene: TRBV6-6; abundance: many; CDR3aa: CASSPPSVGYTDTQYF; CDR3nt: TGTGCCAGCAGCCCCCCGAGCGTTGGATACACAGATACGCAGTATTTT
j_gene: TRBJ2-2; d_gene: TRBD1; v_gene: TRBV19; abundance: -; CDR3aa: CASRSGTANTGELFF; CDR3nt: TGTGCCAGTAGATCCGGGACAGCGAACACCGGGGAGCTGTTTTTT
j_gene: TRBJ2-2; d_gene: -; v_gene: TRBV19; abundance: many; CDR3aa: CASRGPGELFF; CDR3nt: TGTGCCAGTAGAGGCCCCGGGGAGCTGTTTTTT
j_gene: TRBJ2-7; d_gene: -; v_gene: TRBV6-6; abundance: many; CDR3aa: CASSYLGLDYEQYF; CDR3nt: TGTGCCAGCAGTTACTTGGGACTCGACTACGAGCAGTACTTC
j_gene: TRBJ2-7; d_gene: -; v_gene: TRBV6-5; abundance: few; CDR3aa: CASSYVHRDDEQYF; CDR3nt: TGTGCCAGCAGTTACGTTCACCGTGATGACGAGCAGTACTTC
j_gene: TRBJ2-5; d_gene: -; v_gene: TRBV7-2; abundance: few; CDR3aa: CASSDQETQYF; CDR3nt: TGTGCCAGCAGCGACCAAGAGACCCAGTACTTC
j_gene: TRBJ1-5; d_gene: -; v_gene: TRBV6-1; abundance: many; CDR3aa: CASSEVRDHYSNQPQHF; CDR3nt: TGTGCCAGCAGTGAAGTCCGGGACCACTATAGCAATCAGCCCCAGCATTTT
j_gene: TRBJ2-3; d_gene: -; v_gene: TRBV7-2; abundance: many; CDR3aa: CASSPQGDTQYF; CDR3nt: TGTGCCAGCAGCCCGCAAGGAGATACGCAGTATTTT
j_gene: TRBJ2-7; d_gene: -; v_gene: TRBV7-3; abundance: many; CDR3aa: CASSFASRGGEQYF; CDR3nt: TGTGCCAGCAGCTTCGCGAGCAGGGGAGGCGAGCAGTACTTC